This T cell receptor beta chain was identified in a study of T cells after yellow fever vaccination. On this clonotype itself: Its matching antigen is unknown.

The CDR3 is 16 residues long. Deletions cut 7 bases from V and 0 bases from J, with 16 bases between. Per germline, CDR1 MNHEY and CDR2 SMNVEV (reference sequence). General study results and limits: Bulk-population clonotypes that are abundant could appear as contaminants in FACS-sorted repertoires. In post-booster samples, most primary-vaccination clones reappeared (roughly 96% CD4, approximately 91% CD8).

The study made its TCR cDNA through 5'RACE template switching. That step introduced a universal primer site along with UMIs. Via MiXCR, TCRdb re-called the 5' RACE reads, giving one row per CDR3 protein. Among roughly 190,000 distinct CDR3 sequences, about 10% were seen once, and the ten largest hold 36%. Material: CD8+ T cells sorted from PBMCs, obtained 15 days after the yellow fever booster vaccination. This rearrangement joins TRBV27 to TRBJ2-1; TRBD2 is a possible D gene (5 bases). This TCR derives from a man between 18 and 29 years old who received the YFV17D yellow fever vaccine. This CDR3 reads CASTIRGRLSYNEQFF. CDR3 nucleotides: TGTGCCAGCACCATCCGAGGGCGGCTCTCCTACAATGAGCAGTTCTTC.